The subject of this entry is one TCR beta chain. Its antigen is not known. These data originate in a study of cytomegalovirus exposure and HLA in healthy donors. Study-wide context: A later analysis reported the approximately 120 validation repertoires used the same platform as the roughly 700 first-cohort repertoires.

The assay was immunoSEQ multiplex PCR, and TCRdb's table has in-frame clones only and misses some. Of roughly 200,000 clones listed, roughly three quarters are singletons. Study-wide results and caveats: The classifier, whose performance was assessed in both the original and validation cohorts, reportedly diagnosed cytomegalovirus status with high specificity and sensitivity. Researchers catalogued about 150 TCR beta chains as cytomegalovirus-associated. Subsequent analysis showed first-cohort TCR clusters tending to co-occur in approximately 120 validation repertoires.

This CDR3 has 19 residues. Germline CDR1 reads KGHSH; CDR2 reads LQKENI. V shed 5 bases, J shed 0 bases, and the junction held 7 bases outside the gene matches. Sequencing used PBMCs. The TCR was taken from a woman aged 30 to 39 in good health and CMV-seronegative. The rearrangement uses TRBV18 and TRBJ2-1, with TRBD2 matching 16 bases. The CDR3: CASSTPGLAGGSSYNEQFF. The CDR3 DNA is TGTGCCAGCTCAACTCCGGGACTAGCGGGAGGGAGCTCCTACAATGAGCAGTTCTTC. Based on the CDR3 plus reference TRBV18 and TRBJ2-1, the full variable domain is NAGVMQNPRHLVRRRGQEARLRCSPMKGHSHVYWYRQLPEEGLKFMVYLQKENIIDESGMPKERFSAEFPKEGPSILRIQQVVRGDSAAYFCASSTPGLAGGSSYNEQFFGPGTRLTVL.